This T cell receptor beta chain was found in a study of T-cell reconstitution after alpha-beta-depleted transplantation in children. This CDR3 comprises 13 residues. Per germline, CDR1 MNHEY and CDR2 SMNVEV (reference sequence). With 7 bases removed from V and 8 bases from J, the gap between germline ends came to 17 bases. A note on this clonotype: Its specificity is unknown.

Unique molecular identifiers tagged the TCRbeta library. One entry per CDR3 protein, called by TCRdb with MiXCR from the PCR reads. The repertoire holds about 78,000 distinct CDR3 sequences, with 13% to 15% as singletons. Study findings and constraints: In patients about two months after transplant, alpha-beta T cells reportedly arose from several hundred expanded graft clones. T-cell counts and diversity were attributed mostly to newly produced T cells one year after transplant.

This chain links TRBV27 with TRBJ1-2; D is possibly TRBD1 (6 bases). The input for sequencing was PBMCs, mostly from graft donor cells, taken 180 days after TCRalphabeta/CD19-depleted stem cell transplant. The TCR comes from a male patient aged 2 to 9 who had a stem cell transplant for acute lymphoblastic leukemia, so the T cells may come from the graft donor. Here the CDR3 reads CASKGQYTFGYTF. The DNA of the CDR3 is TGTGCCAGCAAAGGACAGTACACCTTCGGCTACACCTTC.